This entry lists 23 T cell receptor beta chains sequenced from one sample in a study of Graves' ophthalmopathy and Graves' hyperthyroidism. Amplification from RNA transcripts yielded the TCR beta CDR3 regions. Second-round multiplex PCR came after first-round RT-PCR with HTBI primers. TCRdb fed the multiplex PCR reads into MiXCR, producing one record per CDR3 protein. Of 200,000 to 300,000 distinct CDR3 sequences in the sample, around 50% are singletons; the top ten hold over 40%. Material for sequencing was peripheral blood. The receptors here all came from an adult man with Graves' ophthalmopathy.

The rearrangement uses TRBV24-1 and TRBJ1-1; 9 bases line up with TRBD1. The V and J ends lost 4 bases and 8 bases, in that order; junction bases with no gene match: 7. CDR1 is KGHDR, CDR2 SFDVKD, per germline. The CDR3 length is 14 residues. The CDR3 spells CATSDPDRGAEAFF. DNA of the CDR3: TGTGCCACCAGTGACCCGGACAGGGGCGCCGAAGCTTTCTTT.

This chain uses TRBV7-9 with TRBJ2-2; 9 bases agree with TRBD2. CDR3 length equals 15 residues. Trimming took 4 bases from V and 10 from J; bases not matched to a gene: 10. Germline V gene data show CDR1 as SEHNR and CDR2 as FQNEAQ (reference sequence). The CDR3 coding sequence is TGTGCCAGCAGCTCCAGTGCGGGAGGGCCCCCGGAGCTGTTTTTT. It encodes CASSSSAGGPPELFF.

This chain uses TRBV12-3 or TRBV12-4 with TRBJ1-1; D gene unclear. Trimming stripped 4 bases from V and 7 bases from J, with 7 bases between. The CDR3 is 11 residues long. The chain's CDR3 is CASSSRVEAFF. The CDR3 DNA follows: TGTGCCAGCAGTTCGAGGGTTGAAGCTTTCTTT.

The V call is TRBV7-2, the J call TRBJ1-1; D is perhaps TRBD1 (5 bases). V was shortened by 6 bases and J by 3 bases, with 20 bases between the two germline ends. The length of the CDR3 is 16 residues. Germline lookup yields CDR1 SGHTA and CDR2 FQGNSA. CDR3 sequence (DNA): TGTGCCAGCAGTCCGGGACCCAAATTTTCTCACACTGAAGCTTTCTTT. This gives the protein CASSPGPKFSHTEAFF.

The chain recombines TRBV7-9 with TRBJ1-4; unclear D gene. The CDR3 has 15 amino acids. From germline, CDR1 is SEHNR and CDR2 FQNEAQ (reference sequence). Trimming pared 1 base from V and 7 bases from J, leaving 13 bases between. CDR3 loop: CASSLVGTVGEKLFF. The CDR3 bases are TGTGCCAGCAGCTTAGTGGGCACGGTGGGTGAAAAACTGTTTTTT.

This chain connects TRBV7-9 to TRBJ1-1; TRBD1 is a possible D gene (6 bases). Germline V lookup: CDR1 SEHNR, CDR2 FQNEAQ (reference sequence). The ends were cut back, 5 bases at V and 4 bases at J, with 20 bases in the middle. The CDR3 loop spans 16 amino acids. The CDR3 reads CASSAPRGASTTEAFF. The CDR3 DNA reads TGTGCCAGCAGCGCACCGAGGGGGGCCTCAACCACTGAAGCTTTCTTT.

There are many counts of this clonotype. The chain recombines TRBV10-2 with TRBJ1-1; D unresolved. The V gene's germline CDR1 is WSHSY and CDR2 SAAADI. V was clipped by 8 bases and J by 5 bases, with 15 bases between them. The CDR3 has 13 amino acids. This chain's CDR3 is CASRHVGWTEAFF. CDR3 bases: TGCGCCAGCCGACACGTTGGGTGGACTGAAGCTTTCTTT.

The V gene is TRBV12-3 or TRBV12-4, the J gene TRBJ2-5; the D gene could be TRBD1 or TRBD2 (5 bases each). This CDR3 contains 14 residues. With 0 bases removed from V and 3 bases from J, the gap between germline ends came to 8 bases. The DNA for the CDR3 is TGTGCCAGCAGTTTAGCGGGGGTTGAAGAGACCCAGTACTTC. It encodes CASSLAGVEETQYF.

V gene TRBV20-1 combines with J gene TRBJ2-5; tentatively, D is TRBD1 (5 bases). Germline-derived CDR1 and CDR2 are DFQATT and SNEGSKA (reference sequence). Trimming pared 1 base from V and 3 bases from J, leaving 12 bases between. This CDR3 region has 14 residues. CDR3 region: CSARAPIREETQYF. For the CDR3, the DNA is TGCAGTGCTAGAGCTCCTATCAGGGAAGAGACCCAGTACTTC.

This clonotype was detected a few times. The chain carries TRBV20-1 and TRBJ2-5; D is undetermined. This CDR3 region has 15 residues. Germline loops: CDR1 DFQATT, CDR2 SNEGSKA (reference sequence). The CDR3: CSAGPARLISETQYF. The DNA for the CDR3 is TGCAGCGCAGGCCCGGCGAGGCTAATTTCAGAGACCCAGTACTTC.

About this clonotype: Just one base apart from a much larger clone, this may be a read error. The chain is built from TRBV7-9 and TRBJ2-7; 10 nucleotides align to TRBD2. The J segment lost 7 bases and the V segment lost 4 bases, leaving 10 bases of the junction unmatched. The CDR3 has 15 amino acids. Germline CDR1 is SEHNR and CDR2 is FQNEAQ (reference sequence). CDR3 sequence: CASSSQREGWHEQYF. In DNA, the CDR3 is TGTGCCAGCAGCTCCCAGCGGGAGGGCTGGCATGAGCAGTACTTC.

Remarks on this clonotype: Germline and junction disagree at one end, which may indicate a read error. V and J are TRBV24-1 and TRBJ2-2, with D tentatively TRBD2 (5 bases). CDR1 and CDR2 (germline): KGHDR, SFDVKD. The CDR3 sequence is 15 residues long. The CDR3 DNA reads TGTGCCACCCCTCACCCCGCCAAGGCCGACGGGGAGCTGCTTTTT. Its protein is CATPHPAKADGELLF.

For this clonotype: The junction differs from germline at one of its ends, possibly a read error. The chain's CDR3 is CARSAFGGADPYEQYF. The CDR3 DNA follows: TGTGCCAGGAGCGCCTTCGGGGGCGCAGACCCCTACGAGCAGTACTTC. The chain carries TRBV9 and TRBJ2-7; D may be TRBD1 or TRBD2 (6 bases each). Per the germline V gene, CDR1 is SGDLS and CDR2 is YYNGEE. CDR3 size: 16 residues.

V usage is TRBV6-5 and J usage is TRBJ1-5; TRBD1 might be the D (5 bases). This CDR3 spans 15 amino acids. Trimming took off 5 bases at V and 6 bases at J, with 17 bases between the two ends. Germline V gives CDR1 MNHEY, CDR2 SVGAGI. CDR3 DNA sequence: TGTGCCAGCAGTGAATGGTGGGGCCCCGCTCAGCCCCAGCATTTT. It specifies CASSEWWGPAQPQHF.

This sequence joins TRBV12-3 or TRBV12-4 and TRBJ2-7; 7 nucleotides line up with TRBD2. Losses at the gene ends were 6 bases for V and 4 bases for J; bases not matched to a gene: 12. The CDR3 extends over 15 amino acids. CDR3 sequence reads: CASSQDGGRGYEQYF. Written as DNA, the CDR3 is TGTGCCAGCAGCCAAGATGGCGGGAGAGGGTACGAGCAGTACTTC.

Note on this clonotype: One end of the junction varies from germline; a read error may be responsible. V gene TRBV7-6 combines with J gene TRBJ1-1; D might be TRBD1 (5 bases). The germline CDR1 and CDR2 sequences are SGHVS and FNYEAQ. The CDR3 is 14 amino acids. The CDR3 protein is CAGSLGGANTEAFF. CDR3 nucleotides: TGTGCCGGCAGCTTAGGTGGGGCGAACACTGAAGCTTTCTTT.

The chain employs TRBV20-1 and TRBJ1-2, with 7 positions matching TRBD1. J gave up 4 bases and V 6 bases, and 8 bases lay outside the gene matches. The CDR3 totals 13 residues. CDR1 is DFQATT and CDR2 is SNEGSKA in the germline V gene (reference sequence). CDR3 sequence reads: CSADRDRTYGYTF. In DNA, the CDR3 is TGCAGTGCAGATCGGGACAGAACCTATGGCTACACCTTC.

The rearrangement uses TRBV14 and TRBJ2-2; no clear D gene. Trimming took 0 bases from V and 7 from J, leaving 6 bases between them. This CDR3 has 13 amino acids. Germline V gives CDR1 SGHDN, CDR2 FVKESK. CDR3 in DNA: TGTGCCAGCAGCCAAGATCTGGGCGGGGAGCTGTTTTTT. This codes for CASSQDLGGELFF.

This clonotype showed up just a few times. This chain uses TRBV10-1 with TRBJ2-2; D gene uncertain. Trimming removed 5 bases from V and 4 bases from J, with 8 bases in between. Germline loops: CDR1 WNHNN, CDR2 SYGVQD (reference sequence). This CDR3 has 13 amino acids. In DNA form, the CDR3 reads TGCGCCAGCAGTTTAAGTCCCACCGGGGAGCTGTTTTTT. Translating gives CASSLSPTGELFF.

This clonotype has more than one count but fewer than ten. In DNA, the CDR3 is TGTGCCAGCAGCTCCGGGACGGTGAGCTCCTACGAGCAGTACTTC. It yields the protein CASSSGTVSSYEQYF. J is TRBJ2-7 and V is TRBV2, with D tentatively TRBD1 or TRBD2 (5 bases each). The germline V gene has CDR1 SNHLY and CDR2 FYNNEI. This CDR3 contains 15 residues. V gave up 6 bases and J gave up 0 bases, with 15 bases separating them.

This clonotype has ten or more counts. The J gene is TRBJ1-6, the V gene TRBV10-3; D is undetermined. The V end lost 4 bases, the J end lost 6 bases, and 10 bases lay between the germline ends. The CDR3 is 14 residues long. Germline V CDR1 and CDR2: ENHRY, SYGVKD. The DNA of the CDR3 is TGTGCCATCAGTGCTAGCGGCAGTAATTCACCCCTCCACTTT. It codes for CAISASGSNSPLHF.

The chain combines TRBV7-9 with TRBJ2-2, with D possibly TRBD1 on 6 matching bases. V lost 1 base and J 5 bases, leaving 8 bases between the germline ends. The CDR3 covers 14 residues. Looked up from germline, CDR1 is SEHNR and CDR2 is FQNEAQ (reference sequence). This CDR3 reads CASSLDRGTGELFF. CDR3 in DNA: TGTGCCAGCAGCTTAGATAGGGGGACCGGGGAGCTGTTTTTT.

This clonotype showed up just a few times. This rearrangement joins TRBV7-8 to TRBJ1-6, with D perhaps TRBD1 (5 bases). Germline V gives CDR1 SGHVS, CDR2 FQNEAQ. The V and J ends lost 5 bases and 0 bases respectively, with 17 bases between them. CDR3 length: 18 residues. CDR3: CASSRSGRASSYNSPLHF. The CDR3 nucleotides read TGTGCCAGCAGCCGAAGTGGCAGGGCGAGCTCCTATAATTCACCCCTCCACTTT.